Detailed here is one T cell receptor (beta chain). The clone's antigen remains unknown. Base qualities were left out, and no much larger clone turns up one base away. From the germline V gene, CDR1 is MDHEN and CDR2 is SYDVKM. Clipping removes 1 base from V and 6 bases from J, with 8 as the unmatched junction base count. Inclusive of the bounding cysteine and phenylalanine, the CDR3 is 16 residues long. This entry keeps only the CDR3 DNA: 48 bases, framed from base 1. The data stem from a study of blood T cells in healthy people across ages (dated by TCRdb to 2013 to 2016). In terms of the full investigation: Template switching captured roughly one uniquely barcoded TCR beta cDNA molecule per two T cells in model experiments. The study measured age-related changes in TCR beta repertoire diversity using deep sequencing normalized with unique cDNA molecular identifiers. The donors were split into four age groups: young (average around 16 years), middle-aged (39), aged (approximately 59) and long-lived (roughly 77). Two additional independent replicas of 1 million unique cDNA reads from the same blood draw were analyzed for two donors (one aged 18 to 29 and one aged 80 or older). Overall results and qualifications from the work: Observed TCR beta diversity per million T cells fell roughly linearly with age, and a significant reduction was already apparent by age roughly 40. Compared with the aged group, more naive CD4+ T cells, fewer expanded clones and increased TCR diversity were shown by the long-lived group, suggesting age selection. Because profiling used bulk unsorted PBMCs, naive and antigen-experienced compartments could not be compared conclusively. Because donor CMV infection status was unknown, age-related changes in expanded clonotypes were potentially confounded. The percentage of naive T cells measured by flow cytometry correlated strongly with observed TCR beta diversity. Estimates of total diversity from one million sequenced T cells were regarded as lower bounds and underestimates.

The library was prepared using 5' RACE. This sample was sequenced with an Illumina HiSeq 2500. The second PCR ran for about 6 to 11 cycles and used a J-beta primer mix along with a sample-barcoded 5' primer. Each TCR beta cDNA molecule received a unique molecular identifier from a template-switch 5' adaptor carrying 12 random nucleotides. Each sample yielded at least 2.5 million CDR3-containing paired-end reads. First-strand cDNA synthesis was performed from all RNA using the Mint cDNA synthesis kit, with priming by a TRBC-specific oligonucleotide. Following uracil-DNA glycosylase treatment, a first 18-cycle PCR with universal primers M1SS and BC2_uni_R was performed on all cDNA. As for the original processing: For normalization, 1 million high-quality reads, each with a distinct molecular identifier, were randomly selected from each sample. Reads with shared molecular identifiers were discarded instead of being binned into consensus sequences. CDR3 identification, clonotype clustering and error correction used MiTCR with a Q25 quality threshold and the strictest error-elimination algorithm. A nonparametric unseen species model with Euler transformation was used to estimate a lower bound on total TCR beta diversity. Starting from the raw public reads, TCRdb applied fastp trimming at Q25, assembled clones with MiXCR and retained in-frame beta chains. Merged by CDR3 protein, the rows form single entries marked with the most common genes and DNA. These V and J calls derive from TCRdb rather than the authors' analysis. The sample table contains around 990,000 distinct CDR3 sequences; only one count was recorded for around 27% of them. The top ten clonotypes cover around 0.75% of the sample.

Donors were roughly 40 systemically healthy Caucasian individuals from Russia aged roughly 6 to 90 years. Around 10 milliliters of peripheral blood were collected from each donor into EDTA-treated Vacutainer tubes. Ficoll-Paque density-gradient centrifugation was used to isolate PBMCs, with at least 7 million per sample. Total RNA, at least 6 micrograms per sample, was extracted from PBMCs with Trizol reagent. For every donor, an aliquot of PBMCs went through flow cytometry to measure the percentages of naive CD45RAhigh/CD27high T cells. These same data were also listed under a study on T cells of mothers and their children. The second paper further reports: The donors were nine systemically healthy Caucasian individuals, made up of three mothers and their six children. cDNA synthesis consumed the entire amount of extracted RNA, loaded at around 1.5 ug RNA in each 15 ul reaction. In the second PCR, the M1S primer introduced both the sample barcodes and 2-4 random nucleotides. Over 8.5 million TCR beta CDR3 reads came from each mother, compared with about 3 million reads from each child. Thymic selection shapes the output of TCR recombination in a similar way in related and unrelated pairs, and inherited differences have a minor effect. Normalized repertoire overlap was always found to be slightly, but never significantly, higher in related mother-child pairs than in unrelated mother-child pairs. No persistent microchimeric T cell clones were detected, at a sensitivity of around 97 clones per million clonotypes. In the study, deep NGS was used to compare the TCR beta repertoires of mothers and children, and features distinguishing related mother-child pairs from unrelated individuals were sought. On average, the children were approximately 12 +/- 4 years old, while the mothers were approximately 41 +/- 4 years old. After adapter ligation was performed with NEBNext reagents, the libraries were sequenced on an Illumina HiSeq 2000 with 100+100 nt paired-end reads. To prevent cross-contamination, the mother and child libraries were prepared one month apart and sequenced in separate runs. Each donor had between roughly 500,000 and 2,200,000 distinct TCR beta clonotypes identified. Naive TCR beta clonotypes were estimated from low-frequency clonotypes matched to each donor's FACS-determined naive share, without sorting.

Sequenced sample: blood. The rearrangement joined TRBV28 to TRBJ2-7; TRBD2 fits 11 bases in the junction. The receptor was derived from a girl aged 2 to 10 in good health. The nucleotide sequence is given as TGTGCCAGCAGTTTATTACTAGCGGGAGTAAATAGCGAGCAGTACTTC. Its translation reads: CASSLLLAGVNSEQYF.